This T cell receptor (beta chain) was retrieved from a study of T cell changes during pregnancy in multiple sclerosis. TCRdb's table, derived via immunoSEQ multiplex PCR, lists solely in-frame clones and lacks some. Seen here are tens of thousands of clones, 85% to 90% observed once, and the top ten hold about 3%. The TCR comes from a female donor in good health, enrolled as a control in a pregnancy study. The input for sequencing was CD4+ T cells from peripheral blood mononuclear cells, taken in the first trimester of pregnancy.

The DNA for the CDR3 is TGTGCCAGCAGCTCACCGGACAGGGCCGGCGAGCAGTACTTC. Its translation is CASSSPDRAGEQYF. The J gene is TRBJ2-7, the V gene TRBV9, with 8 positions matching TRBD1. This CDR3 is built from 14 residues. Unmatched junction bases numbered 9, after V lost 4 bases and J lost 6 bases. Germline CDR1 reads SGDLS; CDR2 reads YYNGEE.